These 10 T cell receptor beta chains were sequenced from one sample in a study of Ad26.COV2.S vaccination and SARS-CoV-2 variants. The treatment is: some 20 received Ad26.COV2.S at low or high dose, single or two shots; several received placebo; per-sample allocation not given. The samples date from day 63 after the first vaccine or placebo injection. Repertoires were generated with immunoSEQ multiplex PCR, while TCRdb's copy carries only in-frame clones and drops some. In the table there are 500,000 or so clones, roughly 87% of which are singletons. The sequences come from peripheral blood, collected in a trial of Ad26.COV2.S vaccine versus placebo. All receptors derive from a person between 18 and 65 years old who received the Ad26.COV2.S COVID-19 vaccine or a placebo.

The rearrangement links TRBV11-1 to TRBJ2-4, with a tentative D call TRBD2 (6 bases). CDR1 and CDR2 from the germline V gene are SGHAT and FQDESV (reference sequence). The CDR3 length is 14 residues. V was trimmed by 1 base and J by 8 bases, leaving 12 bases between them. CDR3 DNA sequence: TGTGCCAGCAGCTTAGACCCGGGGGAGGACATTCAGTACTTC. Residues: CASSLDPGEDIQYF.

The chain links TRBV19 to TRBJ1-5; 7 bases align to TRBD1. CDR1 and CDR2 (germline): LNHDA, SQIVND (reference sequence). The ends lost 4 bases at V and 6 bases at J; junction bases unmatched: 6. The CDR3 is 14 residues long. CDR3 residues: CASSTHRGRQPQHF. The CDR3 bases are TGTGCCAGTAGTACCCACAGGGGTCGTCAGCCCCAGCATTTT.

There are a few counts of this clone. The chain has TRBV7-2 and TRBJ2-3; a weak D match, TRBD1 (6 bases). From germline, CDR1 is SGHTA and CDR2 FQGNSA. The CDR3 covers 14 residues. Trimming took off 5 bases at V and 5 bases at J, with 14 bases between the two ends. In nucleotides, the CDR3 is TGTGCCAGCAGCAGGGACAATGCAGGAGATACGCAGTATTTT. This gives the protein CASSRDNAGDTQYF.

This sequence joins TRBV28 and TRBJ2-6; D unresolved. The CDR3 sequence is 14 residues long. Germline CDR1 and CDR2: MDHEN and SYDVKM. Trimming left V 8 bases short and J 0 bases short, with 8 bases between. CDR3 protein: CASRAISGANVLTF. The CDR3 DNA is TGTGCCAGCCGGGCTATCTCTGGGGCCAACGTCCTGACTTTC.

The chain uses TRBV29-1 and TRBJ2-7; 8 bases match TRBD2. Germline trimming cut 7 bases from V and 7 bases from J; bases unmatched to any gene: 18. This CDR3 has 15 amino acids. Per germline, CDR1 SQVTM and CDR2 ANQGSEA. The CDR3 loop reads CSALGSLAGRGEQYF. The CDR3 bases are TGCAGCGCACTGGGGAGCCTAGCGGGCCGAGGGGAGCAGTACTTC.

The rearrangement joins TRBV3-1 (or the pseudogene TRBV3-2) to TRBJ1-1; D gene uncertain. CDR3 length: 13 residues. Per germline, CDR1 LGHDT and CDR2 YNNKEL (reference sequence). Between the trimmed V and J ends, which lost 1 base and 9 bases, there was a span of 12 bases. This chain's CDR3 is CASSQGIDGKAFF. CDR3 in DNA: TGTGCCAGCAGCCAAGGAATCGATGGTAAAGCTTTCTTT.

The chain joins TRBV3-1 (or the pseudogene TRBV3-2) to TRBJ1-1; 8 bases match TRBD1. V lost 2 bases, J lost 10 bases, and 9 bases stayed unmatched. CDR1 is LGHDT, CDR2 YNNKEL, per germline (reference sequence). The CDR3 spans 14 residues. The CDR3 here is CASSQRQGSDGAFF. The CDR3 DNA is TGTGCCAGCAGCCAACGACAGGGGTCGGACGGAGCTTTCTTT.

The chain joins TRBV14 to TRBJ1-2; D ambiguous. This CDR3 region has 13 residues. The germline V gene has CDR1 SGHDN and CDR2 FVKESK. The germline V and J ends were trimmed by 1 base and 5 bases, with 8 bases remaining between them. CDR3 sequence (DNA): TGTGCCAGCAGCCAAGCAGGACCATATGGCTACACCTTC. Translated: CASSQAGPYGYTF.

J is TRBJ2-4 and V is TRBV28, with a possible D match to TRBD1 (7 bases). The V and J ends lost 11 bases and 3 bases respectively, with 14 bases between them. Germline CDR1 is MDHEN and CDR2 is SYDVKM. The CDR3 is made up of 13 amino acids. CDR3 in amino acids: CAAGRDSKNIQYF. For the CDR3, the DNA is TGTGCCGCGGGAAGGGACAGCAAAAACATTCAGTACTTC.

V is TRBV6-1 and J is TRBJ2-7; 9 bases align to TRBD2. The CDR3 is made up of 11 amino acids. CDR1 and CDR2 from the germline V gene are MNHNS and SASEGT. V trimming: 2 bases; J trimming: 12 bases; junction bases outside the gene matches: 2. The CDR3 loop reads CASSESAGGYF. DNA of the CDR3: TGTGCCAGCAGTGAATCAGCGGGGGGGTACTTC.